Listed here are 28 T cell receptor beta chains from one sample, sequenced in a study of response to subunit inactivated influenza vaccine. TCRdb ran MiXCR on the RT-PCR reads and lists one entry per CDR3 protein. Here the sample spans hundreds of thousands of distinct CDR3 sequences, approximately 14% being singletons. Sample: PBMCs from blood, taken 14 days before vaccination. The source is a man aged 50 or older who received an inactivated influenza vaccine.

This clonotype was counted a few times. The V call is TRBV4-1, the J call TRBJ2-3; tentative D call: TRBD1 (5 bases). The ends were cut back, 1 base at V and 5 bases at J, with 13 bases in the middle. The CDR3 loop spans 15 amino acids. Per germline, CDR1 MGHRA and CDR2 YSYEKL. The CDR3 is CASSQGHRRGDTQYF. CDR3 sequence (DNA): TGCGCCAGCAGCCAAGGCCACAGGCGAGGAGATACGCAGTATTTT.

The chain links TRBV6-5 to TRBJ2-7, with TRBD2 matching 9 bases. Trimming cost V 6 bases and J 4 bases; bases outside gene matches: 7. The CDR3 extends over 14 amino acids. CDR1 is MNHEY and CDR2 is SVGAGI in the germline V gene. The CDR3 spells CASSYKRGAYEQYF. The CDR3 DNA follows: TGTGCCAGCAGCTACAAGCGGGGGGCTTACGAGCAGTACTTC.

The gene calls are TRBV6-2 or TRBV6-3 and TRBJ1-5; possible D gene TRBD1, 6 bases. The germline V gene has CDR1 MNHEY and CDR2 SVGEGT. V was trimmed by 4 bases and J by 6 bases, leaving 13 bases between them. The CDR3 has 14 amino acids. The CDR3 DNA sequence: TGTGCCAGCAGTTTCGGAGGGGGGACTCAGCCCCAGCATTTT. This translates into CASSFGGGTQPQHF.

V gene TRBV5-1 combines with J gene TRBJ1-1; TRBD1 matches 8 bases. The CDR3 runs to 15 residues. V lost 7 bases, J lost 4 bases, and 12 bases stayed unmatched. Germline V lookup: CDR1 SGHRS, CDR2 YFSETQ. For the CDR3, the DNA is TGCGCCAGCCACCGCGTCGAGGACAGGGCCACTGAAGCTTTCTTT. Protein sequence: CASHRVEDRATEAFF.

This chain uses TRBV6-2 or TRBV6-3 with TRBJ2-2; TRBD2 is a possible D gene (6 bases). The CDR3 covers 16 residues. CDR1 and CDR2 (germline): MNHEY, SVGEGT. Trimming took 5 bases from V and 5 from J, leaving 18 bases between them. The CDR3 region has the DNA TGTGCCAGCAGTAGCTTAACCCTTCGGGGGACCGGGGAGCTGTTTTTT. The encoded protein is CASSSLTLRGTGELFF.

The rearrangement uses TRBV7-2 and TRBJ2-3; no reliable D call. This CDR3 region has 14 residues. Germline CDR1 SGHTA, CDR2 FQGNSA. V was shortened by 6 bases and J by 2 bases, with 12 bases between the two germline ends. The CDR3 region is CASRLQLSTDTQYF. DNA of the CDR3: TGTGCCAGCAGACTACAGCTATCCACAGATACGCAGTATTTT.

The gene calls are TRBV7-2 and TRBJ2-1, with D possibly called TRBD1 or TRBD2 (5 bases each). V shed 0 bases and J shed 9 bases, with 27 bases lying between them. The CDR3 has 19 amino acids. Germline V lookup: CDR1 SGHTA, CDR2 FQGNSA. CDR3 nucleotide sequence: TGTGCCAGCAGCTTAGCGGGACCCGGGACCAGGTTTCGTAGTAGTGAGCAGTTCTTC. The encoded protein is CASSLAGPGTRFRSSEQFF.

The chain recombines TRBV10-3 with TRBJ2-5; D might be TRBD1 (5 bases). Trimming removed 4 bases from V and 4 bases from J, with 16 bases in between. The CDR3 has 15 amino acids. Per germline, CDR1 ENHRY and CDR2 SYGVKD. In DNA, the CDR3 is TGTGCCATCAGTGGACAAGGGGCGCGTCTAGAGACCCAGTACTTC. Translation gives CAISGQGARLETQYF.

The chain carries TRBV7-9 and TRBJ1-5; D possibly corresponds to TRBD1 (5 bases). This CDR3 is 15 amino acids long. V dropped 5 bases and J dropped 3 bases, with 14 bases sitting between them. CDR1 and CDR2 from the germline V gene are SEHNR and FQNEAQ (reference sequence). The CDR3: CASSASQGYNQPQHF. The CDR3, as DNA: TGTGCCAGCAGCGCCTCTCAGGGTTACAATCAGCCCCAGCATTTT.

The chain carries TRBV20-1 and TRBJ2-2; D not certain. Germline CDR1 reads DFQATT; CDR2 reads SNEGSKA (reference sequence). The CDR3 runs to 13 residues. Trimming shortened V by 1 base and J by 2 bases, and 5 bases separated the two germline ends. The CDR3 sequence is CSARGPNTGELFF. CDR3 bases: TGCAGTGCTAGAGGGCCCAACACCGGGGAGCTGTTTTTT.

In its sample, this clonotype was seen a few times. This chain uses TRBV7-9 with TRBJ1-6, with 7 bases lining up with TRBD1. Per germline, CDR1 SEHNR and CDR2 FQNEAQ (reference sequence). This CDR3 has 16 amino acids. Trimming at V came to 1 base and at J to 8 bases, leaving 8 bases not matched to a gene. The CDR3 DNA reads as TGTGCCAGCAGCTTAGGTCGACAGGGAGGTCATTCACCCCTCCACTTT. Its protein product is CASSLGRQGGHSPLHF.

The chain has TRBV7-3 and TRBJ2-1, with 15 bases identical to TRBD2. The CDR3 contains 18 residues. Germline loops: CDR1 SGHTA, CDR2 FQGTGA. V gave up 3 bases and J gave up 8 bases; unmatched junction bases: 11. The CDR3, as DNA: TGTGCCAGCAGCTTGTACTCCGGGACTAGCGGGAGGACCCATGAGCAGTTCTTC. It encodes CASSLYSGTSGRTHEQFF. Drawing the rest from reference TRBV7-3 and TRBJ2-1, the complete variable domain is GAGVSQTPSNKVTEKGKYVELRCDPISGHTALYWYRQSLGQGPEFLIYFQGTGAADDSGLPNDRFFAVRPEGSVSTLKIQRTERGDSAVYLCASSLYSGTSGRTHEQFFGPGTRLTVL.

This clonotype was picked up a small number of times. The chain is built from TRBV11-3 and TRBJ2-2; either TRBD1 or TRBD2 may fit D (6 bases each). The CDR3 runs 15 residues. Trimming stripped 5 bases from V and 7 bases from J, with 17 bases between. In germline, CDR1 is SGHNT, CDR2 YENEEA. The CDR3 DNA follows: TGTGCCAGCAGCCCAGTGGGGGGCACCGGCGGGGAGCTGTTTTTT. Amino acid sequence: CASSPVGGTGGELFF. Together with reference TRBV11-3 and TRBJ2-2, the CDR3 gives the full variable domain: EAGVVQSPRYKIIEKKQPVAFWCNPISGHNTLYWYLQNLGQGPELLIRYENEEAVDDSQLPKDRFSAERLKGVDSTLKIQPAELGDSAVYLCASSPVGGTGGELFFGEGSRLTVL.

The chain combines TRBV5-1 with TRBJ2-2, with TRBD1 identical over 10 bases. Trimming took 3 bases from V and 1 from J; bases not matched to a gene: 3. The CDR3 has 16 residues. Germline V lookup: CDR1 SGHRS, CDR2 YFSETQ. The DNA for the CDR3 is TGCGCCAGCAGCTCCGGGACAGGGGTGAACACCGGGGAGCTGTTTTTT. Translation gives CASSSGTGVNTGELFF. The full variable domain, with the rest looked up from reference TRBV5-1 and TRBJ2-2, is KAGVTQTPRYLIKTRGQQVTLSCSPISGHRSVSWYQQTPGQGLQFLFEYFSETQRNKGNFPGRFSGRQFSNSRSEMNVSTLELGDSALYLCASSSGTGVNTGELFFGEGSRLTVL.

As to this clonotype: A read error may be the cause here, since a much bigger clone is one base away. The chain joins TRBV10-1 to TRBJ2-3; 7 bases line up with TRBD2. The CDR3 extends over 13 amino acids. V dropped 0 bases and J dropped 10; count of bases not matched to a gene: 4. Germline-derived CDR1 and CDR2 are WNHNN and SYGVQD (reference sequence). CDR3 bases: TGCGCCAGCAGTGAGTCGAGCGGGAATTCGCAGTATTTT. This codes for CASSESSGNSQYF.

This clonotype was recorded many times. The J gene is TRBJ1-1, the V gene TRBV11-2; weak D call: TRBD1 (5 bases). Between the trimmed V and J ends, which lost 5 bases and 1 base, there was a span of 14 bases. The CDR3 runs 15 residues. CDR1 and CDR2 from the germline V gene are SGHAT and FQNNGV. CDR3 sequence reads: CASSPPGGKNTEAFF. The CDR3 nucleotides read TGTGCCAGCAGCCCCCCCGGGGGGAAGAACACTGAAGCTTTCTTT.

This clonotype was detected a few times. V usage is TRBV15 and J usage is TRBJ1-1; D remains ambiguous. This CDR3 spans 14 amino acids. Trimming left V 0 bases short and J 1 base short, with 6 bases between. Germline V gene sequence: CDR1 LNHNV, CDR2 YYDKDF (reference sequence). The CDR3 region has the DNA TGTGCCACCAGCAGAGATGCAGGGAACACTGAAGCTTTCTTT. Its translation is CATSRDAGNTEAFF.

The chain's CDR3 is CASSLKGAGSEQYF. CDR3 coding DNA: TGTGCCAGCAGCTTAAAGGGGGCTGGCTCCGAGCAGTACTTC. The chain carries TRBV7-9 and TRBJ2-7; 7 bases agree with TRBD1. Germline values: CDR1 SEHNR, CDR2 FQNEAQ (reference sequence). The CDR3 has 14 residues. J was trimmed by 6 bases and V by 2 bases; bases with no gene match: 7.

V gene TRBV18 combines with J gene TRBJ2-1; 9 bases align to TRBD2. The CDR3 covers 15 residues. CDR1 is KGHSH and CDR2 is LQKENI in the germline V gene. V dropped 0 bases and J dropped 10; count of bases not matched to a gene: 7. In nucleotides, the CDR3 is TGTGCCAGCTCACCACCAATAATGGCGGGAGGGGAGCAGTTCTTC. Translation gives CASSPPIMAGGEQFF.

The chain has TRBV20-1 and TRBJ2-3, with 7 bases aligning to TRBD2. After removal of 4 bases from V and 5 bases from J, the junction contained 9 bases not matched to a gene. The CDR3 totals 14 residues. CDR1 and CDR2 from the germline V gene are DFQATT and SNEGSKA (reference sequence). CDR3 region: CSAKWRERGDTQYF. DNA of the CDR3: TGCAGTGCTAAGTGGCGGGAGCGAGGAGATACGCAGTATTTT.

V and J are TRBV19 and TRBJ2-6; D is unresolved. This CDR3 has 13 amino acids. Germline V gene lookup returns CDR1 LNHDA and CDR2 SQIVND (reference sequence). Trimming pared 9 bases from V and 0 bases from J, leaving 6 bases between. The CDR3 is CASLHSGANVLTF. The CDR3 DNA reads TGTGCCAGCCTCCACTCTGGGGCCAACGTCCTGACTTTC.

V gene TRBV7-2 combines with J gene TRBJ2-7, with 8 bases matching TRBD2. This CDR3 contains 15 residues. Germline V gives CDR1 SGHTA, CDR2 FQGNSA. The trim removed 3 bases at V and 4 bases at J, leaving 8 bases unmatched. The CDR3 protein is CASSFENSGIYEQYF. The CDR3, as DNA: TGTGCCAGCAGCTTTGAGAATAGCGGGATATACGAGCAGTACTTC. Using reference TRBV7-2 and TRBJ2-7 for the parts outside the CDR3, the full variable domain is GAGVSQSPSNKVTEKGKDVELRCDPISGHTALYWYRQSLGQGLEFLIYFQGNSAPDKSGLPSDRFSAERTGGSVSTLTIQRTQQEDSAVYLCASSFENSGIYEQYFGPGTRLTVT.

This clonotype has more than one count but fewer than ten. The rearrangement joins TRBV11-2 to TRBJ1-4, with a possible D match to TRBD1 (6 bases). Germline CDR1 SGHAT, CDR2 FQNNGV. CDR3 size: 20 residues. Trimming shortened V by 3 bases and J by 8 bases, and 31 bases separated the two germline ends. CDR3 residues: CASSFWSRTGRGPNREKLFF. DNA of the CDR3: TGTGCCAGCAGCTTCTGGTCGCGAACAGGGAGAGGGCCCAATCGGGAAAAACTGTTTTTT.

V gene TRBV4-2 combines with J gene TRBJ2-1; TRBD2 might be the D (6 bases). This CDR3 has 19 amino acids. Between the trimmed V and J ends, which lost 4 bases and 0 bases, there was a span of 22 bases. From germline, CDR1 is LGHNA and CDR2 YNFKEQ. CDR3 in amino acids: CASSRNPFTGASSYNEQFF. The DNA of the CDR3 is TGTGCCAGCAGCCGCAACCCTTTTACGGGAGCGAGCTCCTACAATGAGCAGTTCTTC.

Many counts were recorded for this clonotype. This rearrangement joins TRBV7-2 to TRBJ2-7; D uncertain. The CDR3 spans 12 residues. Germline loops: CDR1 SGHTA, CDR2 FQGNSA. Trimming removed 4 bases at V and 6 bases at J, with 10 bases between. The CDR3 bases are TGTGCCAGCAGCTCGTCATTGGGCGAGCAGTACTTC. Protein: CASSSSLGEQYF.

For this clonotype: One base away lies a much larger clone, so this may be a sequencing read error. CDR3 bases: TGCGCCAGCAGCGAAGGACTAGCGGCAATCAAAGAGACCCAGTACTTC. Its protein product is CASSEGLAAIKETQYF. V gene TRBV5-1 combines with J gene TRBJ2-5; 10 positions agree with TRBD2. Germline V lookup: CDR1 SGHRS, CDR2 YFSETQ. CDR3 length equals 16 residues. With V trimmed by 4 bases and J by 3 bases, 9 bases remained unmatched.

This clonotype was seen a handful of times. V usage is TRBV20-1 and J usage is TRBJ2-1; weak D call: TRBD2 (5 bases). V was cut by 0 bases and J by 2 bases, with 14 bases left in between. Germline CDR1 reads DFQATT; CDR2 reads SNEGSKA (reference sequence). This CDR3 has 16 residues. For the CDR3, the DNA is TGCAGTGCTAGAGATATTAAGCGGCTCACCTACAATGAGCAGTTCTTC. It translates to CSARDIKRLTYNEQFF.

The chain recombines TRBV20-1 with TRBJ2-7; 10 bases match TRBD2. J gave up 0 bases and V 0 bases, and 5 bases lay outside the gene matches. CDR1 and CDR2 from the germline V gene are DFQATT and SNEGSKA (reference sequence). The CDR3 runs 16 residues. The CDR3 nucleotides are TGCAGTGCTAGAGATTGGATAGCGGGAGGCTCCTACGAGCAGTACTTC. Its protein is CSARDWIAGGSYEQYF.